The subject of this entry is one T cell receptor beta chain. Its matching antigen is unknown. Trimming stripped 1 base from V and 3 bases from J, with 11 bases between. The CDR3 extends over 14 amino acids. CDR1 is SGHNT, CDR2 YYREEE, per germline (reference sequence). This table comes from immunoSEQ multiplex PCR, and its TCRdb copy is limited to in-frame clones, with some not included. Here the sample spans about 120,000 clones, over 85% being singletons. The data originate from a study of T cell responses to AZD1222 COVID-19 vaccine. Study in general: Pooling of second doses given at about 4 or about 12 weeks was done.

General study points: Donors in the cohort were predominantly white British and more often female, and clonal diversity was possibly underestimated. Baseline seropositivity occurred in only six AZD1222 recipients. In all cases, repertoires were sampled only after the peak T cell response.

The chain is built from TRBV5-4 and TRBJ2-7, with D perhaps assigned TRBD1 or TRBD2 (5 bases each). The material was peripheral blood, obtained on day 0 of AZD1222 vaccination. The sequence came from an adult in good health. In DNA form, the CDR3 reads TGTGCCAGCAGCTTGCCCGGGGCCTTCTACGAGCAGTACTTC. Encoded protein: CASSLPGAFYEQYF. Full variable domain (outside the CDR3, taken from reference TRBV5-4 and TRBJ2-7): ETGVTQSPTHLIKTRGQQVTLRCSSQSGHNTVSWYQQALGQGPQFIFQYYREEENGRGNFPPRFSGLQFPNYSSELNVNALELDDSALYLCASSLPGAFYEQYFGPGTRLTVT.